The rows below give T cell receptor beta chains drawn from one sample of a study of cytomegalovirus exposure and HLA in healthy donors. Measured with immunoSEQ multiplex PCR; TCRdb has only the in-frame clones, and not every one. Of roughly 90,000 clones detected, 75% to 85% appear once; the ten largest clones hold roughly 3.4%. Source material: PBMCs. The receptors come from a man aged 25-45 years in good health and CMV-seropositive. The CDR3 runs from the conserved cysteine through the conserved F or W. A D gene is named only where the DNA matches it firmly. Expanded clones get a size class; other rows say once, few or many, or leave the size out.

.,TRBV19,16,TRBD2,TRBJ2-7,CASSSSKISGSAEQYF,TGTGCCAGTAGTAGTAGTAAGATTAGCGGGAGCGCCGAGCAGTACTTC
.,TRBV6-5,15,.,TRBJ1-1,CASSPHRGLNTEAFF,TGTGCCAGCAGTCCCCATCGGGGGTTGAACACTGAAGCTTTCTTT
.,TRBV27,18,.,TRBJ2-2,CASSFWSKETGGTGELFF,TGTGCCAGCAGTTTTTGGAGTAAGGAGACAGGCGGCACCGGGGAGCTGTTTTTT
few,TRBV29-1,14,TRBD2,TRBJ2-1,CSVELASGSTEQFF,TGCAGCGTTGAGTTGGCTAGCGGGAGTACTGAGCAGTTCTTC
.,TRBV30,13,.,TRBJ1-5,CAWSVQSNQPQHF,TGTGCCTGGAGTGTACAAAGCAATCAGCCCCAGCATTTT
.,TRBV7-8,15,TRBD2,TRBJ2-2,CASSLLAANTGELFF,TGTGCCAGCAGCTTACTAGCGGCGAACACCGGGGAGCTGTTTTTT
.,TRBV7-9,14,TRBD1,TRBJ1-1,CASSETGAATEAFF,TGTGCCAGCAGCGAAACAGGGGCGGCCACTGAAGCTTTCTTT
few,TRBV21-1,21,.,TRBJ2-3,CASSKVSRTSGRQLLTDTQYF,TGTGCCAGCAGCAAAGTTTCGAGGACTAGCGGGCGCCAACTCCTCACAGATACGCAGTATTTT
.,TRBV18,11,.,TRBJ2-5,CASSSEETQYF,TGTGCCAGCTCATCGGAAGAGACCCAGTACTTC
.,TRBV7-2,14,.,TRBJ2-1,CASSLVVTGGEQFF,TGTGCCAGCAGCTTAGTTGTGACAGGTGGCGAGCAGTTCTTC
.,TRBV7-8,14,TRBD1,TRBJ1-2,CASSRDRVDYGYTF,TGTGCCAGCAGCCGGGACAGGGTCGACTATGGCTACACCTTC
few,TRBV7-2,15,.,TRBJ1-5,CASEPGGSSNQPQHF,TGTGCCAGCGAGCCCGGGGGGTCTAGCAATCAGCCCCAGCATTTT
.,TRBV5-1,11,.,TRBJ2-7,CASSADYEQYF,TGCGCCAGCAGCGCAGACTACGAGCAGTACTTC
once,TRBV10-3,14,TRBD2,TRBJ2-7,CAISESGLAYEQYF,TGTGCCATCAGTGAGTCGGGACTAGCATACGAGCAGTACTTC
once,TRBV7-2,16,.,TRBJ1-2,CASSLEFTPNLSGYTF,TGTGCCAGCAGCTTAGAATTCACTCCGAATCTTTCGGGCTACACCTTC
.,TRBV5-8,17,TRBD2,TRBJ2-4,CASSWTSGTGAKNIQYF,TGTGCCAGCAGCTGGACTAGCGGGACAGGGGCCAAAAACATTCAGTACTTC
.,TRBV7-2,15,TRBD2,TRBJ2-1,CASSLAGTSANEQFF,TGTGCCAGCAGCTTAGCGGGGACTAGCGCCAATGAGCAGTTCTTC
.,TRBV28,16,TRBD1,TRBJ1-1,CASSLVQGILNTEAFF,TGTGCCAGCAGTTTAGTACAGGGGATCTTGAACACTGAAGCTTTCTTT
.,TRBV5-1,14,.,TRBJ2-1,CASSLDQGLNEQFF,TGCGCCAGCAGCTTGGATCAGGGCCTAAATGAGCAGTTCTTC
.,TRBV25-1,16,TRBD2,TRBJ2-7,CASSDQRLAGEVEQYF,TGTGCCAGCAGTGACCAACGGCTAGCGGGAGAGGTAGAGCAGTACTTC
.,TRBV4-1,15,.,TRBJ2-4,CASSQDDAGRAGQYF,TGCGCCAGCAGCCAAGACGACGCCGGGCGGGCGGGACAGTACTTC
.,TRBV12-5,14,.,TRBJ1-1,CASGLGRGNTEAFF,TGTGCTAGTGGTTTGGGCAGGGGGAACACTGAAGCTTTCTTT
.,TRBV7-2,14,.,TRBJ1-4,CASSLGGSREKLFF,TGTGCCAGCAGCTTAGGAGGGTCGAGAGAAAAACTGTTTTTT
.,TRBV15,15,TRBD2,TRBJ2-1,CATSNPGGSDNEQFF,TGTGCCACCAGCAATCCGGGAGGTTCCGACAATGAGCAGTTCTTC
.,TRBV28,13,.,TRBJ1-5,CASSPPLNQPQHF,TGTGCCAGCAGTCCCCCGTTAAATCAGCCCCAGCATTTT
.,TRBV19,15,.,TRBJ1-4,CASSLRSHPGEKLFF,TGTGCCAGTAGTCTTCGGTCCCACCCAGGGGAAAAACTGTTTTTT
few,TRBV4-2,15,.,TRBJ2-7,CASSQELASVYEQYF,TGTGCCAGCAGCCAAGAACTAGCTTCGGTCTACGAGCAGTACTTC
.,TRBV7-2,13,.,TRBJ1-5,CASSFEANQPQHF,TGTGCCAGCAGCTTCGAGGCGAATCAGCCCCAGCATTTT